The sequence of this T cell receptor beta chain was determined in a study of T cells expressing NK-cell markers. Study details: Investigators obtained TCR beta repertoires from sorted CD3+CD56+NKG2C+, CD3+CD56+NKG2C- and CD3+CD56-NKG2C+ T cells. Whole-study findings and limits: Of the CD8+ T cells in more than five donors, roughly 1.0-7.0% belonged to dominant NKG2C+ clonotypes. In a few donors, these clonotypes also led the CD3+CD56-NKG2C+ fraction.

Note on this clonotype: Its antigen is unknown.

The germline gives CDR1 SGHDN, CDR2 FVKESK. The CDR3 totals 14 residues. TCRdb reprocessed the 5' RACE reads; each CDR3 protein has one entry and no DNA is given. This sample's table reports 500,000 to 700,000 distinct CDR3 sequences. This chain joins TRBV14 and TRBJ2-5; the D call of TRBD1 rests on TCRdb alone, since no DNA is present to check it. This clonotype was sampled from a man between 18 and 35 years old in good health. Specimen: blood T cells: a sorted CD56 or NKG2C T cell subset, CD4+ or CD8+ T cells, or bulk PBMC T cells (not recorded which). This CDR3 reads CASSQGAGAETQYF.